The T cell receptor (beta chain) described here comes from a study of cytomegalovirus exposure and HLA in healthy donors. Study-level background: Previous work identified 95 million to 120 million unique TCR beta sequences from some 170 million T cells. Some 80 million unique TCR sequences came from HLA-typed donors in an early release. Study observations and caveats: Across HLA loci, a later analysis found differing TCR association rates, with DRB1 most and HLA-C fewest. The authors reported that TCR beta sequences could predict HLA-A and HLA-B alleles. These predictions were accurate for most subjects in the first cohort.

From germline, CDR1 is SGHVS and CDR2 FNYEAQ. Trimming pared 2 bases from V and 5 bases from J, leaving 3 bases between. The CDR3 is made up of 12 amino acids. Of note for this clone: Its target is unknown.

PCR primers comprised 60 Vbeta and 13 Jbeta primers. Sequencing was performed with immunoSEQ multiplex PCR; in TCRdb, only in-frame clones are kept and a portion is missing. The data show some 170,000 clones, approximately 74% seen once. The sequenced material came from PBMCs. This clonotype was obtained from a woman younger than 45 in good health and CMV-seronegative. The genes are TRBV7-6 and TRBJ2-2, with D unclear. The CDR3 loop reads CASSLSTGELFF. The CDR3 region has the DNA TGTGCCAGCAGCTTATCGACCGGGGAGCTGTTTTTT.